Presented here are 20 T cell receptor beta chains from one specimen sequenced in a study of T cells in women clearing cervical HPV infection. The repertoire was sequenced with immunoSEQ multiplex PCR; TCRdb's copy has only in-frame clones and lacks some. The listing records around 18,000 clones. Input material: blood buffy coat. These TCRs come from a woman aged 18 to 75 with a cervical HPV16 infection that either progressed to CIN3+ or cleared (not recorded which).

Of note for this clone: The read finishes 3 residues shy of the CDR3 end, and the germline J gene is used to complete it. The V gene is TRBV7-9, the J gene TRBJ1-2, with no clear D. CDR3 size: 14 residues. Germline V CDR1 and CDR2: SEHNR, FQNEAQ (reference sequence). The CDR3 is CASSLQDPRHDYTF. CDR3 DNA, as far as it was read: TGTGCCAGCAGCTTACAGGATCCCCGGCATGAC.

Comment on this clone: The CDR3 end lies 3 residues beyond the end of the read and is filled in from the germline J gene. This sequence joins TRBV20-1 and TRBJ2-5, with 9 bases matching TRBD1. Germline lookup yields CDR1 DFQATT and CDR2 SNEGSKA (reference sequence). J gave up 1 base and V 5 bases, and 8 bases lay outside the gene matches. The CDR3 loop spans 15 amino acids. The CDR3 is CSAESGTGFQETQYF. Partial CDR3 DNA: TGCAGTGCTGAATCCGGGACAGGGTTCCAAGAGACC.

In regard to this clone: The read finishes 3 residues shy of the CDR3 end, and the germline J gene is used to complete it. This chain connects TRBV7-9 to TRBJ1-6; no reliable D call. Germline CDR1 is SEHNR and CDR2 is FQNEAQ (reference sequence). With 4 bases removed from V and 11 bases from J, the gap between germline ends came to 12 bases. This CDR3 contains 13 residues. CDR3 sequence: CASSSSGLTPLHF. The part of the CDR3 DNA that was read is TGTGCCAGCAGCTCCTCTGGTCTAACACCC.

In the case of this clone: The read terminates 3 residues before the CDR3 end, so the remaining end is supplied by the germline J gene. This chain joins TRBV18 and TRBJ2-2, with D hard to call. The CDR3 contains 15 residues. CDR1 KGHSH and CDR2 LQKENI come from the germline V gene. CDR3 DNA, as far as it was read: TGTGCCAGCTCACGGAGAACAGAGACCAATTCACCG. Translated, it gives CASSRRTETNSP. The whole CDR3 protein is CASSRRTETNSPLFF.

Note on this clone: Coverage ceases 3 residues before the CDR3 finishes, and the germline J gene fills in the end. The chain carries TRBV18 and TRBJ2-7; perhaps TRBD1 as D (6 bases). V shed 4 bases and J shed 3 bases, with 22 bases lying between them. This CDR3 spans 17 amino acids. Germline-derived CDR1 and CDR2 are KGHSH and LQKENI. The part of the CDR3 DNA that was read is TGTGCCAGCTCACTATTACAGAACAGGGCATCCATCTACGAG. Amino acids: CASSLLQNRASIYE. The full-length CDR3 reads as CASSLLQNRASIYEQYF.

Remarks on this clone: The read ends 3 residues shy of where the CDR3 ends; the end is completed using the germline J gene. The chain employs TRBV6-2 or TRBV6-3 and TRBJ2-1; TRBD1 aligns across 11 bases. V gave up 2 bases and J gave up 4 bases; unmatched junction bases: 4. Germline V lookup: CDR1 MNHEY, CDR2 SVGEGT. This CDR3 is 16 amino acids long. Incomplete CDR3 DNA: TGTGCCAGCAGTTACCGGGACAGGGGGGGATACAATGAG. It encodes CASSYRDRGGYNE. The whole CDR3 is CASSYRDRGGYNEQFF.

As concerns this clone: The sequence runs out 3 residues before the end of the CDR3; the remainder is reconstructed from the germline J gene. V gene TRBV24-1 combines with J gene TRBJ2-1; D possibly corresponds to TRBD2 (6 bases). The CDR3 sequence is 13 residues long. CDR1 and CDR2 from the germline V gene are KGHDR and SFDVKD. With 5 bases removed from V and 2 bases from J, the gap between germline ends came to 6 bases. The CDR3 spells CATSGGAYNEQFF. The sequenced CDR3 bases are TGTGCCACCAGTGGCGGGGCCTACAATGAG.

The DNA read from the CDR3 is TGTGCCAGCTCACCAACTGCCGCTGGGGCCAACGTG. Translated: CASSPTAAGANV. The full CDR3 protein reads CASSPTAAGANVLFF. The chain couples TRBV18 to TRBJ2-2; D is perhaps TRBD1 (5 bases). With the read ending 3 residues before the CDR3 end, the germline J gene is used to fill in that end. CDR1 is KGHSH, CDR2 LQKENI, per germline. The CDR3 length is 15 residues.

On this clone itself: Read data end 3 residues before the CDR3 end; the end is taken from the germline J gene. The chain joins TRBV10-3 to TRBJ1-6; D call uncertain. V was pared by 8 bases and J by 7 bases, with 9 bases between. Germline V lookup: CDR1 ENHRY, CDR2 SYGVKD. The CDR3 spans 12 residues. CDR3 amino acids: CAIRGGNSPLHF. Partial CDR3 DNA: TGTGCCATCCGGGGAGGCAATTCACCC.

A note on this clone: The observed sequence ends 3 residues before the CDR3 terminus, with the missing tail filled in from the germline J gene. The rearrangement uses TRBV6-1 and TRBJ1-2, with a weak D call TRBD1 (6 bases). The CDR3 runs 14 residues. Germline V gives CDR1 MNHNS, CDR2 SASEGT. This CDR3 reads CASSDYGGADTYTF. CDR3 bases read: TGTGCCAGCAGTGACTATGGGGGCGCAGATACC.

About this clone: The read terminates 3 residues before the CDR3 end, so the remaining end is supplied by the germline J gene. The rearrangement uses TRBV19 and TRBJ1-5; 7 positions agree with TRBD1. Germline-derived CDR1 and CDR2 are LNHDA and SQIVND (reference sequence). The CDR3 covers 13 residues. V gave up 8 bases and J gave up 1 base; unmatched junction bases: 2. CDR3 loop: CASGDSSNQPQHF. Incomplete CDR3 DNA: TGTGCCAGTGGGGACAGCAGCAATCAGCCC.

As regards this clone: Sequencing ends 3 residues short of the CDR3 end; the germline J gene provides the rest. V is TRBV20-1 and J is TRBJ1-1; D is uncertain. Germline values: CDR1 DFQATT, CDR2 SNEGSKA (reference sequence). The CDR3 is 14 amino acids. Trimming stripped 6 bases from V and 0 bases from J, with 14 bases between. The chain's CDR3 is CSALNTGVNTEAFF. The covered CDR3 bases are TGCAGTGCCCTCAACACCGGGGTGAACACTGAA.

About this clone itself: The read ends 3 residues before the CDR3 terminus; that terminus is restored from the germline J gene. The chain employs TRBV18 and TRBJ1-2, with TRBD1 as a possible D gene (6 bases). The germline V gene has CDR1 KGHSH and CDR2 LQKENI. The CDR3 has 18 amino acids. Partial CDR3 DNA: TGTGCCAGCTCAACTTCGACTAGCGGGGGGGCGGCCAAAAACATC. As protein: CASSTSTSGGAAKNI. The CDR3 in its entirety is CASSTSTSGGAAKNIYTF.

As for this clone: The read is 3 residues too short to cover the CDR3 end, so that end is filled in from the germline J gene. This chain connects TRBV5-5 to TRBJ1-2; D might be TRBD1 (6 bases). In germline, CDR1 is SGHKS, CDR2 YYEKEE (reference sequence). V was clipped by 7 bases and J by 3 bases, with 16 bases between them. CDR3 length: 14 amino acids. CDR3 DNA, as far as it was read: TGTGCCAGCCTACAGGGACCTCGGGACTATGGC. Its protein is CASLQGPRDYG. The complete CDR3 sequence is CASLQGPRDYGYTF. Using reference TRBV5-5 and TRBJ1-2 for the parts outside the CDR3, the full variable domain is DAGVTQSPTHLIKTRGQQVTLRCSPISGHKSVSWYQQVLGQGPQFIFQYYEKEERGRGNFPDRFSARQFPNYSSELNVNALLLGDSALYLCASLQGPRDYGYTFGSGTRLTVV.

Remarks on this clone: The CDR3 extends 3 residues past the end of the read, so its final part is completed from the germline J gene. This chain uses TRBV7-9 with TRBJ1-2, with TRBD1 as a possible D gene (5 bases). Germline loops: CDR1 SEHNR, CDR2 FQNEAQ (reference sequence). This CDR3 contains 15 residues. CDR3 DNA (partial): TGTGCCAGCAGCTTAGTGCGGGGGTTACAATACGAC. Amino acid sequence: CASSLVRGLQYD. Given in full, the CDR3 is CASSLVRGLQYDYTF. Filled out from reference TRBV7-9 and TRBJ1-2, the complete variable domain reads DTGVSQNPRHKITKRGQNVTFRCDPISEHNRLYWYRQTLGQGPEFLTYFQNEAQLEKSRLLSDRFSAERPKGSFSTLEIQRTEQGDSAMYLCASSLVRGLQYDYTFGSGTRLTVV.

Worth noting for this clone: The read ends 3 residues shy of where the CDR3 ends; the end is completed using the germline J gene. The chain recombines TRBV19 with TRBJ2-3; no reliable D call. The germline V and J ends were trimmed by 1 base and 2 bases, with 7 bases remaining between them. Germline values: CDR1 LNHDA, CDR2 SQIVND (reference sequence). The CDR3 covers 14 residues. The CDR3 loop is CASSIGLTTDTQYF. The CDR3 DNA, read in part, is TGTGCCAGTAGTATAGGACTCACCACAGATACG.

A note on this clone: The missing CDR3 end, 3 residues past where the read stops, is filled in from the germline J gene. The rearrangement links TRBV2 to TRBJ2-7; D remains unclear. Germline V CDR1 and CDR2: SNHLY, FYNNEI. The germline V and J ends were trimmed by 0 bases and 2 bases, with 8 bases remaining between them. The CDR3 is 14 amino acids. The sequenced CDR3 bases are TGTGCCAGCAGTGAAGCCACTACCCCCTACGAG. Translated, it gives CASSEATTPYE. The whole CDR3 region reads CASSEATTPYEQYF.

Notes on this clone: The read terminates 3 residues ahead of where the CDR3 ends, so the germline J gene completes it. The gene calls are TRBV5-1 and TRBJ1-6; D is uncertain. The germline V gene encodes CDR1 SGHRS and CDR2 YFSETQ. Trimming took 5 bases from V and 9 from J, leaving 9 bases between them. The CDR3 length is 12 residues. The chain's CDR3 is CASREEGSPLHF. The DNA read from the CDR3 is TGCGCCAGCAGAGAGGAGGGTTCACCC.

CDR3 sequence reads: CASSGQGGLRGYTF. CDR3 DNA (partial): TGTGCCAGCAGCGGACAGGGCGGGTTGAGAGGC. The chain links TRBV5-6 to TRBJ1-2, with TRBD1 matching over 8 bases. The read gets to within 3 residues of the CDR3 end, and the germline J gene fills in the rest. Germline V CDR1 and CDR2: SGHDT, YYEEEE. The length of the CDR3 is 14 residues.

Note on this clone: The read halts 3 residues ahead of the CDR3 end, with the missing end drawn from the germline J gene. V usage is TRBV20-1 and J usage is TRBJ2-3, with TRBD1 matching 9 bases. The CDR3 runs 16 residues. Germline trimming cut 1 base from V and 2 bases from J; bases unmatched to any gene: 7. The germline V gene has CDR1 DFQATT and CDR2 SNEGSKA (reference sequence). CDR3 residues: CSARGPDRGLTDTQYF. CDR3 bases read: TGCAGTGCTAGAGGGCCGGACAGGGGCCTCACAGATACG.